One sample yielded the 23 T cell receptor beta chains listed below, sequenced in a study of OX40 agonist ivuxolimab in advanced cancers. Libraries were prepared by immunoSEQ multiplex PCR; TCRdb keeps only in-frame clonotypes and omits some of them. Among 70,000 or so clones listed, roughly 81% were seen once. The sample consisted of CD4+ or CD8+ T cells sorted from blood, taken in a trial of the OX40 agonist ivuxolimab. These receptors all come from an adult with an advanced solid tumor such as melanoma, head and neck, liver or kidney cancer.

This sequence joins TRBV18 and TRBJ1-1, with unresolved D. V lost 9 bases and J 3 bases, leaving 14 bases between the germline ends. The CDR3 spans 13 residues. CDR1 KGHSH and CDR2 LQKENI come from the germline V gene. CDR3 in amino acids: CASRYDPDTEAFF. For the CDR3, the DNA is TGTGCCAGTCGCTACGACCCGGACACTGAAGCTTTCTTT.

This rearrangement joins TRBV6-1 to TRBJ2-7, with TRBD2 identical over 8 bases. Germline CDR1 and CDR2: MNHNS and SASEGT. The CDR3 spans 15 residues. V dropped 6 bases and J dropped 2; count of bases not matched to a gene: 9. This CDR3 is CASRFSTSGAYEQYF. The DNA of the CDR3 is TGTGCCAGCAGGTTCTCTACTAGCGGAGCCTACGAGCAGTACTTC.

V is TRBV5-1 and J is TRBJ1-1; D is perhaps TRBD1 (6 bases). V lost 0 bases and J 1 base, leaving 7 bases between the germline ends. The CDR3 length is 14 residues. Germline V gene sequence: CDR1 SGHRS, CDR2 YFSETQ. The CDR3 sequence is CASSLGGGNTEAFF. DNA for the CDR3: TGCGCCAGCAGCTTGGGAGGGGGGAACACTGAAGCTTTCTTT.

The chain employs TRBV5-1 and TRBJ2-2, with 7 positions matching TRBD1. J lost 7 bases, V lost 4 bases, and 4 bases had no gene match. Germline CDR1 and CDR2: SGHRS and YFSETQ. The CDR3 extends over 13 amino acids. The CDR3: CASSVQGVGELFF. DNA of the CDR3: TGCGCCAGCAGCGTTCAGGGGGTCGGGGAGCTGTTTTTT.

The chain recombines TRBV19 with TRBJ2-2; possible D gene TRBD1, 6 bases. The V end was cut by 7 bases, the J end by 5 bases, with 8 bases between. There are 12 residues in the CDR3. Germline V lookup: CDR1 LNHDA, CDR2 SQIVND (reference sequence). The CDR3 DNA is TGTGCCAGTAACAGGGTTACCGGGGAGCTGTTTTTT. Its protein product is CASNRVTGELFF. The full variable domain, with the rest looked up from reference TRBV19 and TRBJ2-2, is DGGITQSPKYLFRKEGQNVTLSCEQNLNHDAMYWYRQDPGQGLRLIYYSQIVNDFQKGDIAEGYSVSREKKESFPLTVTSAQKNPTAFYLCASNRVTGELFFGEGSRLTVL.

The sample holds one count of this clone. The chain is built from TRBV28 and TRBJ2-1; 8 bases align to TRBD2. This CDR3 is 15 amino acids long. V was clipped by 6 bases and J by 7 bases; unmatched bases: 11. CDR1 is MDHEN, CDR2 SYDVKM, per germline. CDR3 sequence: CASRFSGRPYNEQFF. The CDR3 DNA follows: TGTGCCAGCAGGTTCAGCGGGAGACCTTATAATGAGCAGTTCTTC.

The chain links TRBV7-9 to TRBJ1-4, with D perhaps TRBD1 (6 bases). Germline CDR1 SEHNR, CDR2 FQNEAQ (reference sequence). The CDR3 covers 15 residues. The ends were cut back, 1 base at V and 6 bases at J, with 12 bases in the middle. As DNA, the CDR3 is TGTGCCAGCAGCTTAGAAGCAGGGGCCTATGAAAAACTGTTTTTT. Its protein is CASSLEAGAYEKLFF.

This chain joins TRBV28 and TRBJ1-2; D call uncertain. Trimming stripped 10 bases from V and 4 bases from J, with 16 bases between. Germline V gives CDR1 MDHEN, CDR2 SYDVKM. The length of the CDR3 is 13 residues. The CDR3 reads CAIPSGNRYGYTF. The CDR3 region has the DNA TGTGCCATACCTTCGGGAAACCGCTATGGCTACACCTTC.

V is TRBV5-6 and J is TRBJ1-2; the D gene is possibly TRBD1 (5 bases). Germline V gene data show CDR1 as SGHDT and CDR2 as YYEEEE. With 0 bases removed from V and 4 bases from J, the gap between germline ends came to 13 bases. This CDR3 has 15 amino acids. CDR3 nucleotides: TGTGCCAGCAGCTTGGCTAGGGGCCGGGGCTATGGCTACACCTTC. This codes for CASSLARGRGYGYTF.

The chain is built from TRBV25-1 and TRBJ2-5, with 9 bases fitting TRBD2. The CDR3 spans 15 residues. V shed 3 bases, J shed 5 bases, and the junction held 7 bases outside the gene matches. Germline assignment: CDR1 MGHDK and CDR2 SYGVNS. This CDR3 reads CASSDVREGRETQYF. The CDR3 nucleotides are TGTGCCAGCAGTGATGTGCGGGAGGGCCGGGAGACCCAGTACTTC.

This clone was seen once. V is TRBV6-6 and J is TRBJ1-2; D not resolved. The V and J ends lost 4 bases and 4 bases respectively, with 10 bases between them. In germline, CDR1 is MNHNY, CDR2 SVGAGI (reference sequence). CDR3 size: 13 residues. CDR3 bases: TGTGCCAGCAGTTCCGGGCCCCTCTATGGCTACACCTTC. It is translated as CASSSGPLYGYTF.

The J gene is TRBJ1-1, the V gene TRBV23-1; D perhaps matches TRBD1 (5 bases). TRBV23-1 is classed as an ORF, of uncertain function. The V gene lost 9 bases and the J gene lost 4 bases, with 9 bases spanning the gap. The CDR3 extends over 11 amino acids. The CDR3 sequence: CASVGGTEAFF. The CDR3 bases are TGCGCCAGTGTGGGGGGCACTGAAGCTTTCTTT.

This CDR3 reads CASRPAGGSATGTGELFF. DNA of the CDR3: TGTGCCAGTAGGCCGGCAGGGGGATCCGCCACTGGCACCGGGGAGCTGTTTTTT. The chain is built from TRBV19 and TRBJ2-2; 7 bases map to TRBD1. V dropped 6 bases and J dropped 4; count of bases not matched to a gene: 17. The CDR3 spans 18 residues. The germline CDR1 and CDR2 sequences are LNHDA and SQIVND (reference sequence).

V usage is TRBV2 and J usage is TRBJ2-2, with D tentatively TRBD2 (6 bases). Germline CDR1 is SNHLY and CDR2 is FYNNEI. The CDR3 sequence is 14 residues long. V dropped 4 bases and J dropped 6 bases, with 12 bases sitting between them. DNA for the CDR3: TGTGCCAGCAGTGTTCTAGCGAGGGCCGGGGAGCTGTTTTTT. It yields the protein CASSVLARAGELFF.

The V call is TRBV19, the J call TRBJ1-3, with 11 bases identical to TRBD1. V gave up 4 bases and J gave up 4 bases; unmatched junction bases: 6. Germline CDR1 and CDR2: LNHDA and SQIVND (reference sequence). CDR3 length equals 16 residues. CDR3 region: CASSTSDRGPGNTIYF. The CDR3 DNA follows: TGTGCCAGTAGTACCTCGGACAGGGGGCCAGGAAACACCATATATTTT.

This clone was observed a few times. The chain couples TRBV10-2 to TRBJ2-7; D is possibly TRBD1 (5 bases). Germline loops: CDR1 WSHSY, CDR2 SAAADI. The V end was cut by 10 bases, the J end by 6 bases, with 13 bases between. This CDR3 has 11 residues. In nucleotides, the CDR3 is TGCGCCACCCTCCAGGGATCCGAGCAGTACTTC. Protein: CATLQGSEQYF.

CDR3 amino acids: CSVVRSGPYEQYF. The DNA for the CDR3 is TGCAGCGTTGTTCGTTCGGGTCCCTACGAGCAGTACTTC. The rearrangement joins TRBV29-1 to TRBJ2-7; no clear D. Trimming took off 4 bases at V and 2 bases at J, with 12 bases between the two ends. The CDR3 covers 13 residues. Germline V gene sequence: CDR1 SQVTM, CDR2 ANQGSEA.

The chain recombines TRBV28 with TRBJ1-1, with 8 bases lining up with TRBD1. The germline V gene encodes CDR1 MDHEN and CDR2 SYDVKM. CDR3 length equals 16 residues. The ends lost 1 base at V and 6 bases at J; junction bases unmatched: 10. The CDR3 region has the DNA TGTGCCAGCAGTTTATTGCCAGGGGGCAATCACCCTGAAGCTTTCTTT. Amino acid sequence: CASSLLPGGNHPEAFF.

V usage is TRBV7-9 and J usage is TRBJ2-1; D assignment may be TRBD1 or TRBD2 (5 bases each). Germline V lookup: CDR1 SEHNR, CDR2 FQNEAQ (reference sequence). This CDR3 has 16 amino acids. Trimming took 5 bases from V and 0 from J, leaving 14 bases between them. The CDR3 DNA reads TGTGCCAGCAGCCCTACTGGGACCCCCTCCTACAATGAGCAGTTCTTC. Protein product: CASSPTGTPSYNEQFF.

This clone was counted a few times. This chain links TRBV18 with TRBJ2-3; D gene uncertain. CDR3 length: 12 amino acids. The V gene's germline CDR1 is KGHSH and CDR2 LQKENI. The V and J ends lost 2 bases and 2 bases respectively, with 2 bases between them. In DNA, the CDR3 is TGTGCCAGCTCACCAGACACAGATACGCAGTATTTT. Translation: CASSPDTDTQYF.

This rearrangement joins TRBV28 to TRBJ2-1, with no clear D. This CDR3 spans 17 amino acids. V was shortened by 1 base and J by 2 bases, with 15 bases between the two germline ends. Germline values: CDR1 MDHEN, CDR2 SYDVKM. This CDR3 reads CASSLYPSYEPYNEQFF. As DNA, the CDR3 is TGTGCCAGCAGTTTATATCCCAGCTACGAACCCTACAATGAGCAGTTCTTC.

The chain couples TRBV11-3 to TRBJ2-7; weak D call: TRBD2 (5 bases). CDR1 is SGHNT and CDR2 is YENEEA in the germline V gene. The CDR3 consists of 13 residues. Trimming pared 5 bases from V and 2 bases from J, leaving 10 bases between. The CDR3 sequence is CASSPGVTYEQYF. In DNA, the CDR3 is TGTGCCAGCAGCCCCGGGGTGACCTACGAGCAGTACTTC. Full variable domain (missing parts from reference TRBV11-3 and TRBJ2-7): EAGVVQSPRYKIIEKKQPVAFWCNPISGHNTLYWYLQNLGQGPELLIRYENEEAVDDSQLPKDRFSAERLKGVDSTLKIQPAELGDSAVYLCASSPGVTYEQYFGPGTRLTVT.

This clone was observed at least ten times. The chain carries TRBV19 and TRBJ2-2; D not resolved. The V and J ends lost 7 bases and 0 bases respectively, with 9 bases between them. CDR3 length equals 14 residues. Germline V lookup: CDR1 LNHDA, CDR2 SQIVND (reference sequence). The DNA for the CDR3 is TGTGCCAGTATGCCAGGAACGAACACCGGGGAGCTGTTTTTT. This translates into CASMPGTNTGELFF.